These 25 T cell receptor beta chains share one sample of origin, sequenced in a study of shared clonotypes between healthy human individuals. Naive CD8 cells lacked CD45RO, underwent positive selection for CCR7 and left out terminally differentiated effector memory CD45RA+ cells. The data were produced by immunoSEQ multiplex PCR, yet TCRdb's version contains in-frame clones alone and is incomplete. Among more than 550,000 clones listed, around 90% were seen once. The sequencing sample was made of naive CD8+ T cells sorted from blood. All receptors derive from a man aged 30 to 39 in good health.

The rearrangement uses TRBV11-2 and TRBJ2-7; D call uncertain. This CDR3 contains 14 residues. Germline V gene data show CDR1 as SGHAT and CDR2 as FQNNGV. The ends were cut back, 0 bases at V and 0 bases at J, with 6 bases in the middle. This CDR3 is CASSLEYSSYEQYF. DNA of the CDR3: TGTGCCAGCAGCTTAGAGTACAGCTCCTACGAGCAGTACTTC.

The chain employs TRBV13 and TRBJ2-3; D not certain. The V gene's germline CDR1 is PRHDT and CDR2 FYEKMQ (reference sequence). Trimming removed 5 bases from V and 3 bases from J, with 6 bases in between. The CDR3 covers 12 residues. The CDR3 bases are TGTGCCAGCAGCCCACGTACAGATACGCAGTATTTT. This translates into CASSPRTDTQYF.

This clone was seen only a few times. The V call is TRBV7-9, the J call TRBJ2-4; the D is unclear. V was clipped by 8 bases and J by 6 bases, with 11 bases between them. The CDR3 has 12 amino acids. The germline CDR1 and CDR2 sequences are SEHNR and FQNEAQ (reference sequence). The CDR3 DNA reads TGTGCCAGCGTCCTAGAAGGAAACATTCAGTACTTC. Amino acids: CASVLEGNIQYF.

This chain joins TRBV27 and TRBJ2-1, with 7 bases lining up with TRBD1. J lost 2 bases, V lost 4 bases, and 5 bases had no gene match. CDR3 length: 15 amino acids. CDR1 is MNHEY, CDR2 SMNVEV, per germline (reference sequence). The CDR3 loop is CASSSGTVAYNEQFF. The CDR3 DNA is TGTGCCAGCAGTTCGGGGACAGTGGCCTACAATGAGCAGTTCTTC.

The rearrangement uses TRBV29-1 and TRBJ2-3; the D gene is possibly TRBD2 (5 bases). The germline V gene has CDR1 SQVTM and CDR2 ANQGSEA. This CDR3 comprises 13 residues. V lost 7 bases to trimming and J lost 5 bases, with 16 bases between them. DNA for the CDR3: TGCAGCGCGGGCATGGGAGTTCAAGATACGCAGTATTTT. It is translated as CSAGMGVQDTQYF.

The chain uses TRBV20-1 and TRBJ2-1, with D hard to call. CDR3 length: 11 amino acids. From germline, CDR1 is DFQATT and CDR2 SNEGSKA (reference sequence). The V end lost 1 base, the J end lost 8 bases, and 6 bases lay between the germline ends. Here the CDR3 reads CSARVDHEQFF. CDR3 DNA: TGCAGTGCTAGAGTTGATCATGAGCAGTTCTTC.

The V call is TRBV29-1, the J call TRBJ2-7; maybe TRBD2 (5 bases). Trimming cost V 4 bases and J 0 bases, with 13 bases left between them. Per the germline V gene, CDR1 is SQVTM and CDR2 is ANQGSEA. The CDR3 extends over 14 amino acids. The CDR3 loop is CSVAGGRSSYEQYF. The CDR3 DNA reads TGCAGCGTTGCGGGCGGGCGCAGCTCCTACGAGCAGTACTTC.

The V call is TRBV9, the J call TRBJ2-7; 9 bases agree with TRBD1. V lost 0 bases and J lost 5; bases outside the gene matches: 3. The CDR3 runs 14 residues. CDR1 and CDR2 from the germline V gene are SGDLS and YYNGEE. The chain's CDR3 is CASSVEGQGDEQYF. The CDR3 region has the DNA TGTGCCAGCAGCGTAGAGGGACAGGGCGACGAGCAGTACTTC.

V is TRBV13 and J is TRBJ2-2; D gene ambiguous. Looked up from germline, CDR1 is PRHDT and CDR2 is FYEKMQ (reference sequence). Trimming took off 5 bases at V and 6 bases at J, with 10 bases between the two ends. There are 13 residues in the CDR3. CDR3: CASSPRLPGELFF. The CDR3 coding sequence is TGTGCCAGCAGCCCTCGCCTCCCCGGGGAGCTGTTTTTT.

This clone was counted a single time. The chain carries TRBV6-5 and TRBJ2-1, with D uncertain. CDR1 and CDR2 from the germline V gene are MNHEY and SVGAGI. This CDR3 spans 15 amino acids. Trimming pared 4 bases from V and 3 bases from J, leaving 13 bases between. In DNA, the CDR3 is TGTGCCAGCAGTTTGGTGGATCCGGGCTACAATGAGCAGTTCTTC. Translation gives CASSLVDPGYNEQFF.

The rearrangement uses TRBV5-1 and TRBJ1-1; D gene ambiguous. Germline V lookup: CDR1 SGHRS, CDR2 YFSETQ. The ends were cut back, 1 base at V and 2 bases at J, with 15 bases in the middle. This CDR3 has 16 amino acids. The CDR3, as DNA: TGCGCCAGCAGCTTGCAATCTAGAACAAGTAACACTGAAGCTTTCTTT. Residues: CASSLQSRTSNTEAFF.

The chain carries TRBV10-3 and TRBJ1-4, with 8 bases that match TRBD1. After removal of 6 bases from V and 3 bases from J, the junction contained 0 bases not matched to a gene. The CDR3 loop spans 13 amino acids. Germline CDR1 reads ENHRY; CDR2 reads SYGVKD. DNA for the CDR3: TGTGCCATCAGGGGACAGGCTAATGAAAAACTGTTTTTT. This encodes CAIRGQANEKLFF.

To note about this clone: With a much larger clone just one base away, this may be a read error. V and J are TRBV6-4 and TRBJ2-6; D call uncertain. The germline V and J ends were trimmed by 3 bases and 0 bases, with 3 bases remaining between them. Germline CDR1 and CDR2: MRHNA and SNTAGT. The CDR3 runs 14 residues. Here the CDR3 reads CASSEVSGANVLTF. In DNA, the CDR3 is TGTGCCAGCAGTGAAGTCTCTGGGGCCAACGTCCTGACTTTC.

This clone has only one observation. The genes are TRBV28 and TRBJ2-1; weak D call: TRBD1 (7 bases). The germline gives CDR1 MDHEN, CDR2 SYDVKM. The V end lost 5 bases, the J end lost 7 bases, and 15 bases lay between the germline ends. The CDR3 runs to 14 residues. The CDR3 nucleotides are TGTGCCAGCAGTGTCCTACAGGGGAGGAATGAGCAGTTCTTC. It is translated as CASSVLQGRNEQFF.

In this sample, this clone turned up once. The CDR3 region is CASSFVRGLRQPQHF. The CDR3 nucleotides read TGTGCCAGCAGTTTTGTCAGGGGGCTGCGTCAGCCCCAGCATTTT. The rearrangement joins TRBV28 to TRBJ1-5; 8 nucleotides agree with TRBD1. The CDR3 extends over 15 amino acids. V was clipped by 3 bases and J by 6 bases; unmatched bases: 7. The germline V gene encodes CDR1 MDHEN and CDR2 SYDVKM.

This chain uses TRBV27 with TRBJ2-7; D is perhaps TRBD1 (6 bases). This CDR3 comprises 15 residues. Germline V lookup: CDR1 MNHEY, CDR2 SMNVEV (reference sequence). V shed 0 bases and J shed 6 bases, with 15 bases lying between them. For the CDR3, the DNA is TGTGCCAGCAGTTTATCGGCAGTGGGACAACGCGAGCAGTACTTC. Its translation: CASSLSAVGQREQYF.

The chain combines TRBV6-1 with TRBJ1-5, with D maybe TRBD1 (5 bases). Trimming took off 6 bases at V and 0 bases at J, with 12 bases between the two ends. The CDR3 length is 15 residues. The germline V gene has CDR1 MNHNS and CDR2 SASEGT. The CDR3 loop is CASRKTAVSNQPQHF. CDR3 bases: TGTGCCAGCAGGAAGACAGCCGTTAGCAATCAGCCCCAGCATTTT.

The V call is TRBV27, the J call TRBJ2-7; 8 nucleotides align to TRBD1. The CDR3 is 16 residues long. V dropped 5 bases and J dropped 0; count of bases not matched to a gene: 9. Per germline, CDR1 MNHEY and CDR2 SMNVEV (reference sequence). CDR3 nucleotide sequence: TGTGCCAGCAGTCCCTCGACAGGGGACACCTCCTACGAGCAGTACTTC. It codes for CASSPSTGDTSYEQYF.

The chain carries TRBV6-4 and TRBJ2-7, with D possibly TRBD1 on 5 matching bases. The CDR3 loop spans 16 amino acids. Germline CDR1 and CDR2: MRHNA and SNTAGT. The V end lost 3 bases, the J end lost 3 bases, and 18 bases lay between the germline ends. CDR3 in amino acids: CASSDVAGLLDYEQYF. In DNA form, the CDR3 reads TGTGCCAGCAGTGATGTTGCAGGGTTGTTGGACTACGAGCAGTACTTC.

V and J are TRBV4-1 and TRBJ2-4; TRBD2 might be the D (6 bases). The CDR3 contains 17 residues. The V gene's germline CDR1 is MGHRA and CDR2 YSYEKL. Trimming stripped 0 bases from V and 0 bases from J, with 12 bases between. CDR3 sequence: CASSQDNSGLAKNIQYF. The CDR3, as DNA: TGCGCCAGCAGCCAAGATAATTCGGGACTAGCCAAAAACATTCAGTACTTC.

Comments on this clone: A junction end diverges from the germline sequence, so it may reflect a read error. V gene TRBV2 combines with J gene TRBJ2-3, with D possibly being TRBD2 (7 bases). Germline-derived CDR1 and CDR2 are SNHLY and FYNNEI. The CDR3 runs to 15 residues. The CDR3 DNA is TGTGCCACCAGTCGCGGGGGCGGGAGCACAGATACGCAGTATTTT. Protein product: CATSRGGGSTDTQYF.

This rearrangement joins TRBV20-1 to TRBJ2-7; no reliable D call. Trimming took off 5 bases at V and 6 bases at J, with 11 bases between the two ends. CDR3 length: 11 residues. In germline, CDR1 is DFQATT, CDR2 SNEGSKA (reference sequence). CDR3 sequence: CSASKLSEQYF. In nucleotides, the CDR3 is TGCAGTGCTTCAAAACTGAGCGAGCAGTACTTC.

The V gene is TRBV11-2, the J gene TRBJ2-1; 7 bases fit TRBD1. CDR3 length equals 17 residues. Germline CDR1 SGHAT, CDR2 FQNNGV. V trimming: 1 base; J trimming: 2 bases; junction bases outside the gene matches: 8. In nucleotides, the CDR3 is TGTGCCAGCAGCTTAGTCTTGGGACAGAGTACCTACAATGAGCAGTTCTTC. Its protein is CASSLVLGQSTYNEQFF.

A single count supports this clone. This sequence joins TRBV5-4 and TRBJ2-1; 8 positions match TRBD2. The germline CDR1 and CDR2 sequences are SGHNT and YYREEE (reference sequence). The CDR3 consists of 15 residues. V was pared by 6 bases and J by 7 bases, with 12 bases of the junction left unmatched. CDR3: CASTPEGLDLNEQFF. As DNA, the CDR3 is TGTGCCAGCACCCCGGAGGGACTAGATTTGAATGAGCAGTTCTTC.

The J gene is TRBJ1-5, the V gene TRBV5-4; possibly TRBD1 for D (6 bases). Trimming stripped 1 base from V and 3 bases from J, with 11 bases between. Germline assignment: CDR1 SGHNT and CDR2 YYREEE (reference sequence). CDR3 length: 15 residues. CDR3 residues: CASSLSPGANQPQHF. The CDR3, as DNA: TGTGCCAGCAGCTTGTCCCCGGGGGCCAATCAGCCCCAGCATTTT.